Described below is a single T cell receptor (beta chain) sequence and its context. It lacks a known antigen. No much larger clone is present one base from it, and per-base qualities are unavailable. Its CDR3 holds 15 amino acids, cysteine through phenylalanine. The entry retains the CDR3 DNA only, 45 bases that are in frame from base 1. CDR1 and CDR2 are read off the germline V gene as SGHRS and YFSETQ. V gives up 7 bases and J gives up 1 base, and the segment between their germline ends measures 12 bases. The data are from a study of blood T cell repertoires in COVID-19 (dated by TCRdb to about 2020). Study-wide context: Collaborator samples came from the United States, Italy and Spain and covered acute and convalescent phases of COVID-19. The samples were drawn from two sources: the first 160 participants of the ongoing ImmuneRACE study, and fewer than 1,500 subjects contributed by 6 global collaborators. The prospective study material was composed of cDNA or gDNA derived from T cells, B-cell-depleted T cells, or PBMCs. The repertoires were released in a freely available public database intended as a resource for research on the immune response to SARS-CoV-2. Deeply sampled blood TCRbeta repertoires from subjects exposed to, actively infected with, or recovered from COVID-19 were included in the dataset. HLA class I and class II types, where available, came from metadata supplied by the sample provider rather than from assay-based typing. Nearly every sample came with metadata listing a de-identified subject ID, COVID-19 status, age in years and sex. Study-wide conclusions, independent of this receptor: Clinical and demographic metadata were provided uncurated, with the amount varying by source and participant.

Samples from volunteer blood donors who had recovered from COVID-19 were contributed by a second Seattle source. The collaborating institutions used their own protocols to collect whole blood in K2EDTA tubes. Collaborator samples were shipped for TCRbeta analysis as frozen whole blood, isolated PBMCs, or DNA extracted from either sample type. TCRbeta CDR3 regions were amplified from genomic DNA by means of the immunoSEQ Assay, a bias-controlled multiplex PCR. The authors processed their data as follows. Within the assay, amplification of reference gene primers was used to estimate how many nucleated cells each sample contained. Sequence reads were collapsed and filtered to measure the absolute abundance of every unique TCRbeta CDR3 rearrangement. For each sample, productive Simpson clonality was calculated as the square root of Simpson's diversity index over productive rearrangements. In TCRdb, the immuneACCESS table is reduced to in-frame sequences with V and J assigned. These tables do not hold every clone; where another copy was compared, an unresolved V gene accounts for under half, and the others remain unexplained. V and J calls plus clone size are reproduced from that table; the DNA served to infer D and trimming. Across this sample there are some 290,000 clones, with over 80% seen only once. The ten largest clones add up to roughly 4.6% of the sample.

The sequencing sample was made of peripheral blood. In this chain, TRBV5-1 is recombined with TRBJ2-6; a weak D assignment points to TRBD1 (5 bases agree). This receptor was obtained from a man in his fifties or sixties who had recovered from COVID-19. The CDR3 protein: CASRTQGSGANVLTF. The sequenced DNA is TGCGCCAGCCGTACCCAGGGTTCTGGGGCCAACGTCCTGACTTTC.